Listed below are T cell receptor beta chains from one sample, sequenced in a study. TCRdb analysed the RT-PCR reads with MiXCR anew, one entry per CDR3 protein. The data show hundreds of thousands of distinct CDR3 sequences, approximately 15% seen once. Sequencing was performed on memory CD4+ T cells from blood. The source is a female donor in good health, serving as a healthy control. Both conserved end residues are part of each CDR3. A D gene is named only where the DNA matches it firmly. Clone size is stated in some rows and not others, as once, few, many or a class when expanded.

D gene	V gene	clone size	J gene	CDR3 protein	CDR3 DNA
TRBD1	TRBV18	many	TRBJ2-4	CASSPRLETGGLAKNIQYF	TGTGCCAGCTCACCACGCCTTGAGACAGGGGGCCTTGCCAAAAACATTCAGTACTTC
TRBD2	TRBV7-2	-	TRBJ2-3	CASSLAVLAGGGDTQYF	TGTGCCAGCAGCTTAGCTGTCCTAGCGGGAGGGGGAGATACGCAGTATTTT
-	TRBV28	few	TRBJ1-6	CASSGAVVSYNSPLHF	TGTGCCAGCAGTGGGGCAGTCGTCTCCTATAATTCACCCCTCCACTTT
TRBD1	TRBV27	few	TRBJ1-1	CATGGQGRNTEAFF	TGTGCCACCGGGGGACAGGGGAGGAACACTGAAGCTTTCTTT
-	TRBV20-1	-	TRBJ2-3	CSASDAGRMLTDTQYF	TGCAGTGCTAGTGATGCCGGAAGGATGCTCACAGATACGCAGTATTTT
-	TRBV12-3/TRBV12-4	-	TRBJ2-7	CASSFSGHPDYEQYF	TGTGCCAGCAGTTTCTCGGGACACCCTGACTACGAGCAGTACTTC
TRBD2	TRBV30	-	TRBJ2-3	CAWSLAGGLIPTDTQYF	TGTGCCTGGAGTCTAGCGGGAGGCCTGATCCCCACAGATACGCAGTATTTT
TRBD1	TRBV9	-	TRBJ2-2	CASSVGGTGAGGGELFF	TGTGCCAGCAGCGTAGGCGGTACAGGGGCCGGCGGCGGGGAGCTGTTTTTT
-	TRBV4-1	few	TRBJ1-3	CASSQDLAPPGMAISGNTIYF	TGCGCCAGCAGCCAAGATCTCGCCCCCCCAGGGATGGCTATCTCTGGAAACACCATATATTTT
-	TRBV18	many	TRBJ2-2	CASSPESLTGELFF	TGTGCCAGCTCACCTGAAAGTCTTACCGGGGAGCTGTTTTTT
TRBD1	TRBV15	-	TRBJ2-5	CATSRDRDQETQYF	TGTGCCACCAGCAGGGACAGGGACCAAGAGACCCAGTACTTC
TRBD1	TRBV5-1	-	TRBJ1-1	CASSLVGQGAFGTEAFF	TGCGCCAGCAGCTTGGTGGGACAGGGGGCCTTTGGCACTGAAGCTTTCTTT
-	TRBV20-1	-	TRBJ2-1	CSASDRSSYNEQFF	TGCAGTGCTAGTGATCGCTCCTCCTACAATGAGCAGTTCTTC